This T cell receptor (beta chain) was found in a study of CD8+ T cells in alopecia areata. As for the study in general: Twice a day, 5 to 10 mg of oral tofacitinib was administered to treated patients. Treatment ran 6 to 18 months, with 6 months of follow-up afterward. Broader study findings: Clonality exceeded that of normal scalp in lesional scalp, most notably in alopecia totalis/universalis. Normal skin contains resident alphabeta T cells, and these are also sequenced in scalp samples.

In alopecia areata patients, both lesional scalp punch biopsies and peripheral blood were collected. The CDR3 is 15 residues long. In germline, CDR1 is SNHLY, CDR2 FYNNEI. The V and J ends lost 2 bases and 5 bases respectively, with 15 bases between them. In each case, RNA was isolated and then reverse transcribed into cDNA as the sequencing template. Produced via immunoSEQ multiplex PCR; TCRdb's table is partial and in-frame only. The sample has around 5,900 clones; roughly 60% are singletons. A remark on this clone: Its antigen is unknown.

Sequencing input: skin. This TCR was sampled from a human donor with alopecia areata. The J gene is TRBJ2-5, the V gene TRBV2; no reliable D call. The CDR3 spells CASSEPGPNLETQYF. In nucleotides, the CDR3 is TGTGCCAGCAGTGAACCCGGCCCAAACCTTGAGACCCAGTACTTC.